This T cell receptor (beta chain) was identified in a study of post-analysis software for immune sequencing data. About the study: Courses of disease covered relapsing-remitting, secondary progressive and progressive-relapsing multiple sclerosis.

Study-wide results and caveats: Five or six TRBV segments were significantly more frequent in patients than in controls. TRBV5-6, TRBV5-1 and TRBV20-1 were among these segments. Controls had significantly higher normalized Chao1 diversity than multiple sclerosis patients. F-measure co-clustering was strong for batch-matched samples.

Presence of unique molecular identifiers characterized the TCR beta cDNA libraries. T cells, about 0.85 to 11 million of them, yielded about 500,000 cDNA molecules. TCRdb analysed the PCR reads with MiXCR anew, one entry per CDR3 protein. The repertoire has fewer than 850,000 distinct CDR3 sequences, roughly 30% of them found once; the top ten carry approximately 0.55%. As regards this clonotype: The antigen is undetermined.

The V segment lost 3 bases and the J segment 6 bases; nucleotides outside the gene matches: 11. The CDR3 covers 16 residues. CDR1 is SGHRS and CDR2 is YFSETQ in the germline V gene. Sequenced sample: blood. The clonotype originates from a girl aged 5-17 years with multiple sclerosis. The rearrangement links TRBV5-1 to TRBJ2-3, with TRBD2 matching over 9 bases. The DNA for the CDR3 is TGCGCCAGCAGCTCGGGACTAGCCCTCGCAGGGGATACGCAGTATTTT. The encoded protein is CASSSGLALAGDTQYF.